The sequence of this TCR beta chain was determined in a study of cytomegalovirus exposure and HLA in healthy donors. A remark on this clone: The antigen is not known.

Study outcomes and limitations: The sole available immune exposure information was CMV serostatus.

The CDR3 spans 16 residues. J gave up 5 bases and V 2 bases, and 10 bases lay outside the gene matches. The germline V gene encodes CDR1 MNHNY and CDR2 SVGAGI (reference sequence). PCR was performed using 60 Vbeta and 13 Jbeta primers. Repertoires were generated with immunoSEQ multiplex PCR, while TCRdb's copy carries only in-frame clones and drops some. Among 65,000 to 95,000 clones listed, around 77% were seen once. The source is a man aged 50 to 60 in good health and CMV-seronegative. The V and J genes are TRBV6-6 and TRBJ2-5; 8 bases are shared with TRBD2. The specimen sequenced was PBMCs. CDR3 bases: TGTGCCAGCAGTTACCAGGTGTCGGGAGGGGCTGAGACCCAGTACTTC. Translation: CASSYQVSGGAETQYF.